The T cell receptor (beta chain) described here comes from a study of blood T cell repertoires in COVID-19. Study summary: The United States, Italy and Spain were the sources of the acute and convalescent COVID-19 samples.

The CDR3 is 14 residues long. Trimming cost V 6 bases and J 7 bases; bases outside gene matches: 10. Germline-derived CDR1 and CDR2 are MNHEY and SVGAGI. Authors' processing steps: Using reference gene primer amplification, nucleated cell counts were estimated. Produced via immunoSEQ multiplex PCR; TCRdb's table is partial and in-frame only. V and J calls and clone size come straight from that table; D and trimming were deduced from the DNA. The table records tens of thousands of clones, roughly 91% of them present only once. The sequence was obtained from a woman in her forties or fifties in a cohort sampled during active COVID-19. The rearrangement links TRBV6-5 to TRBJ2-7; 9 nucleotides align to TRBD2. What was sequenced was peripheral blood. Here the CDR3 reads CASSGAGGPGEQYF. The CDR3 DNA reads as TGTGCCAGCAGCGGCGCGGGAGGGCCGGGGGAGCAGTACTTC.